The rows below give T cell receptor beta chains drawn from one sample of a study of blood T cell repertoires in COVID-19. TCRdb's copy holds only in-frame clones and misses some; the assay was immunoSEQ multiplex PCR. The sample lists roughly 250,000 clones, around nine tenths seen once, with around 10% in the top ten. The sample consisted of peripheral blood. These receptors all stem from a middle-aged man who had recovered from COVID-19. The conserved cysteine and the conserved F or W are not part of the CDR3 here.

v_gene | CDR3aa
TRBV2 | ASLADSDYGYT
TRBV6-6 | ASSLRDRVGFQETQY
TRBV6-5 | ASSATAGGYEQY
TRBV6-1 | ASSETIIDEAF
TRBV2 | ASSVERKNTEAF
TRBV15 | ATSFRTTSDPDHEQY
TRBV4-3 | ASSRGQGGTGELF
TRBV2 | ASSVRLSNQPQH
TRBV5-6 | ASSLGHGGARNSPLH
TRBV18 | ASSPPTGGYGYT
TRBV30 | ACRWGGWGGDEQF
TRBV5-4 | ASSPRAGVPGELF
TRBV7-9 | ASSSWTSGRSTDTQY
TRBV7-9 | ASSLHTQETQY
TRBV5-1 | ASSLYSGTDTQY
TRBV7-3 | ASSTSSRLNEQF
TRBV18 | ASSPPWEGVSGNTIY
TRBV19 | ASSPGTLSGNTIY
TRBV4-3 | ASSPSVYREATNEKLF
TRBV7-9 | ASSALLASQETQY
TRBV5-1 | ASSLVGRGPTDTQY
TRBV30 | AWSKGGHQPQH
TRBV5-6 | ASSRQGGTGELF
TRBV9 | ASSVAGTGPMNTEAF
TRBV7-2 | ASTSASNTAYEQY
TRBV7-9 | ASSLGGVPDTVS
TRBV9 | ASSVARTSGNPTQY
TRBV18 | ASSADSYEQY
TRBV6-5 | ASRPNRGGFYEQY
TRBV7-8 | ASSFTNQETQY
TRBV18 | ASSPSSGRGTGELF
TRBV5-1 | ASSLTSGGARETQY
TRBV20-1 | SASGGVPVDTQY
TRBV3-1/TRBV3-2 | ASSQVLGRGADTQY
TRBV19 | ASTQGVRTEAF
TRBV19 | ASSTRDSYGYT
TRBV4-2 | ASSPYAGDTQY
TRBV7-2 | ASSFSGRGREKLF
TRBV7-9 | ASRRTGGDTEAF
TRBV7-2 | ASSTKGGGRGNTEAF
TRBV27 | ASSLRASGRLADTQY
TRBV7-2 | ASSPPDRGYGGYT
TRBV30 | AWSPWDRAGDTEAF
TRBV7-3 | ASSWDRGPSPDTQY
TRBV5-1 | ASSLATGPPY